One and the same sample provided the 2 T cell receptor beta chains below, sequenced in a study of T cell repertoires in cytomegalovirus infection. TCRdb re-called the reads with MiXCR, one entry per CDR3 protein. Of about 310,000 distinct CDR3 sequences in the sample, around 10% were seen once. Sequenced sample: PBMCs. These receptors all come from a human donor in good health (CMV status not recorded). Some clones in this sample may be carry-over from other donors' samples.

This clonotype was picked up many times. The CDR3 DNA reads TGTGCCAGCAGCCTCCGGGACAGGGTCGACTATGGCTACACCTTC. This gives the protein CASSLRDRVDYGYTF. The V and J genes are TRBV7-2 and TRBJ1-2, with TRBD1 identical over 9 bases. The CDR3 has 15 amino acids. Germline V gene sequence: CDR1 SGHTA, CDR2 FQGNSA. V was clipped by 5 bases and J by 3 bases; unmatched bases: 7.

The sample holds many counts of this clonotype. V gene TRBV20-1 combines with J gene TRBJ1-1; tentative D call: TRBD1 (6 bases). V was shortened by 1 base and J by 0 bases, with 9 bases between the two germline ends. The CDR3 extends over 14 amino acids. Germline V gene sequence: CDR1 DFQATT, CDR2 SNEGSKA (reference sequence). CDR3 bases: TGCAGTGCTAGAGGGCAGGGGATGAACACTGAAGCTTTCTTT. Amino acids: CSARGQGMNTEAFF.